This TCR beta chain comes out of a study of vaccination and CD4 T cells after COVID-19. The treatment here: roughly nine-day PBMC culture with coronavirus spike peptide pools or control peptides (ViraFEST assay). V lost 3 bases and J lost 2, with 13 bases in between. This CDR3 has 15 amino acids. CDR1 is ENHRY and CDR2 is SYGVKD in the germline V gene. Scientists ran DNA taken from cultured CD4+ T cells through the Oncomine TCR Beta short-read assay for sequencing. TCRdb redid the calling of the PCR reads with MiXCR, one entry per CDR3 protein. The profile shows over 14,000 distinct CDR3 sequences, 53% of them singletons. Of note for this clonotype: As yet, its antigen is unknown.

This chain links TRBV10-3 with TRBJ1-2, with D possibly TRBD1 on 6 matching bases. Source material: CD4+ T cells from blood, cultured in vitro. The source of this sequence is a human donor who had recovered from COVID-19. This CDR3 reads CAISDSDSANYGYTF. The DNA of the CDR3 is TGTGCCATCAGTGACTCGGACAGTGCGAACTATGGCTACACCTTC.